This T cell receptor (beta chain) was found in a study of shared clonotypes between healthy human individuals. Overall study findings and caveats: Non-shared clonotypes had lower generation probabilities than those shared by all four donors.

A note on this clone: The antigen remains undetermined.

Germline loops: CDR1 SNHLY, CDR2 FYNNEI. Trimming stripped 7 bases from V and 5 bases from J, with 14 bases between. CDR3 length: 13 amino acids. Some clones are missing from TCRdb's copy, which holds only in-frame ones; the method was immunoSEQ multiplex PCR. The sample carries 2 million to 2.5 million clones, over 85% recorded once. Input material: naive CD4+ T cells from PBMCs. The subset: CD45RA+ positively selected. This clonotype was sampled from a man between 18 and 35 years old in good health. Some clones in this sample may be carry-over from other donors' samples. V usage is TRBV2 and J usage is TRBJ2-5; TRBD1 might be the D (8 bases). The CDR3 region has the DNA TGTGCCAGCACTATACAGGGGGGGGAGACCCAGTACTTC. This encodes CASTIQGGETQYF.